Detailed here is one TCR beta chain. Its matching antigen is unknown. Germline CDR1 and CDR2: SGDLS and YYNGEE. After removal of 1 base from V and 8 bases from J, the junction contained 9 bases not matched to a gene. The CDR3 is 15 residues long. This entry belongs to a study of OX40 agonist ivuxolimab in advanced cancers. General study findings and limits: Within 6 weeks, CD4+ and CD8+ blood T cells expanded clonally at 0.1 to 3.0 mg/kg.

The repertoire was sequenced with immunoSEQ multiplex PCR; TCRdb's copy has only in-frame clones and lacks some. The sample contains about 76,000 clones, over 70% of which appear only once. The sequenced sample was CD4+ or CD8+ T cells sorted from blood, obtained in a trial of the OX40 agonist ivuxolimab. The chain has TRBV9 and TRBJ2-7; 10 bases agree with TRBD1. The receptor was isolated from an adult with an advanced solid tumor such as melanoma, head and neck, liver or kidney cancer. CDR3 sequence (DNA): TGTGCCAGCAGCGTAACTCCCGGACAGGGGGGAAAGCAGTACTTC. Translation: CASSVTPGQGGKQYF.